This record concerns one T cell receptor (beta chain) sequence. This clonotype turned up a few times. The target of this receptor is not known. The record has no base qualities; no much larger clone is one base away. These data are taken from a study of CD8 T cells in ankylosing spondylitis (dated by TCRdb to about 2017). Concerning the study at large: The study set out to find disease-linked TCR variants by profiling T cell receptor beta repertoires in ankylosing spondylitis patients and healthy donors. Peripheral blood was sampled, and synovial fluid was additionally collected from ankylosing spondylitis patients. The full study cohort comprised around 23 ankylosing spondylitis patients and 85 to 120 healthy donors.

CDR3 length: 19 amino acids, cysteine to phenylalanine. Just the 57-base CDR3 DNA is kept, in frame starting at base 1. As encoded in the germline V gene, CDR1 is SGHRS while CDR2 is YFSETQ. V ends up 2 bases short and J 3 bases short, with an unmatched junction base count of 16. The sequencer was an Illumina HiSeq 2500. TCR beta libraries were prepared by quantitative 5'-RACE with molecular barcodes. The study's own analysis went as follows. To identify disease-linked TCR variants, a new computational method was used, one built on a probabilistic model of VDJ rearrangement. TCRdb trimmed public reads at Q25 via fastp, called clones via MiXCR and kept in-frame beta chains. Each entry merges the rows of one CDR3 protein and shows their most common DNA and genes. TCRdb's processing, not the authors', yielded these V and J calls. In all, the sample holds about 89,000 distinct CDR3 sequences, and around 25% of those were seen once. The top ten hold around 60% of the sample.

Points the paper makes about the study in general: In peripheral blood, the disease-linked clones were found at relatively low frequencies and had a CD8+ phenotype. A TCR beta motif of about 8 highly homologous amino acid variants appeared characteristic of blood from ankylosing spondylitis patients. According to the report, matched synovial fluid samples from ankylosing spondylitis patients were significantly enriched for the disease-linked clones. Some motif variants had previously been reported in the synovial fluid and blood of reactive arthritis patients, which suggests shared mechanisms of disease initiation.

This TCR came from a male donor with ankylosing spondylitis or in good health (not recorded which). Recombination joined TRBV5-1 with TRBJ2-2, and 7 junction bases match TRBD1. The sequencing sample was made of blood, either unsorted or a sorted T cell fraction (not recorded which). The sequenced DNA: TGCGCCAGCAGCTTCGAAACCGGGACAGCCAACACGTACACCGGGGAGCTGTTTTTT. Its protein is CASSFETGTANTYTGELFF.